This TCR beta chain was documented in a study of blood T cell repertoires in COVID-19. Across the study: Acute and convalescent COVID-19 specimens originated in the United States, Italy and Spain.

As originally analysed: Using reference gene primer amplification, nucleated cell counts were estimated. The protocol was immunoSEQ multiplex PCR, while the TCRdb copy is restricted to in-frame clones and leaves out a portion. That table supplies the V and J calls and clone size; D and trimming were determined from the DNA. The sample contains about 230,000 clones, around 90% of which appear only once. This clone is a singleton in its sample. Trimming removed 0 bases from V and 9 bases from J; junction bases left unmatched: 14. Germline V gene sequence: CDR1 LGHNA, CDR2 YNFKEQ. CDR3 length: 17 residues.

Sequencing input: peripheral blood. The chain is built from TRBV4-2 and TRBJ1-5; 7 bases match TRBD1. This receptor was identified in a man between 25 and 39 years old with COVID-19, enrolled during active disease. Here the CDR3 DNA reads TGTGCCAGCAGCCAAGAGGTAGGGGGCAGGAGGTTGGGGCCCCAGCATTTT. Translated, it gives CASSQEVGGRRLGPQHF.